The clone carrying this T cell receptor beta chain showed up just a few times. Its antigen remains unidentified. Germline V gene data show CDR1 as LNHNV and CDR2 as YYDKDF (reference sequence). Trimming removed 0 bases from V and 3 bases from J, with 8 bases in between. CDR3 size: 14 residues. Treatment of the sample: approximately nine-day PBMC culture with coronavirus spike peptide pools or control peptides (ViraFEST assay). The data stem from a study of vaccination and CD4 T cells after COVID-19. An Oncomine TCR Beta short-read assay was used to sequence the DNA from cultured CD4+ T cells. TCRdb re-called the PCR reads through MiXCR, storing one row per CDR3 protein. The sample holds about 20,000 distinct CDR3 sequences, less than 55% seen once.

The clonotype comes from a human donor who had recovered from COVID-19. Sample: CD4+ T cells from blood, cultured in vitro. J is TRBJ2-5 and V is TRBV15; D is ambiguous. The CDR3 sequence is CATSRDRREETQYF. The DNA of the CDR3 is TGTGCCACCAGCAGAGATAGAAGGGAAGAGACCCAGTACTTC.